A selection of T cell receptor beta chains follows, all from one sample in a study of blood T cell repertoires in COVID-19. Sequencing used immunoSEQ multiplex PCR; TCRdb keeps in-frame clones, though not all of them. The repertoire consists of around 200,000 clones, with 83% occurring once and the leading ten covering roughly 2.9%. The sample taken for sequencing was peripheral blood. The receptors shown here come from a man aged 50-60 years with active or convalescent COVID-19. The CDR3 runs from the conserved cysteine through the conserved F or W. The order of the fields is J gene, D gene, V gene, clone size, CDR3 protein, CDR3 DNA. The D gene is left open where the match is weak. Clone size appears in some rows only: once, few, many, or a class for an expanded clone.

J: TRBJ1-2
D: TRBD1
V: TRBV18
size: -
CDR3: CASSPDRGYGYTF
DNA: TGTGCCAGCTCACCTGACAGGGGCTATGGCTACACCTTC

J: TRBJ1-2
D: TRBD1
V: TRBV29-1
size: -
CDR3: CSVEAPQGASGYTF
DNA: TGCAGCGTTGAGGCCCCCCAGGGGGCGAGTGGCTACACCTTC

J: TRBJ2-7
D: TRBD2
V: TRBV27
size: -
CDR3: CASSPGTSGVSEQYF
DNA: TGTGCCAGCAGTCCCGGGACTAGCGGCGTCTCGGAGCAGTACTTC

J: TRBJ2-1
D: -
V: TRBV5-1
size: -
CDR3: CASSLAATNYNEQFF
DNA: TGCGCCAGCAGCTTGGCCGCGACAAATTACAATGAGCAGTTCTTC

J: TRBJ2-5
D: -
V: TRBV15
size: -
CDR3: CATSRLRTETYQETQYF
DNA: TGTGCCACCAGCAGACTCCGGACAGAAACTTACCAAGAGACCCAGTACTTC

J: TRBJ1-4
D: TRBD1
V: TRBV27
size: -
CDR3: CASSQERTGAENEKLFF
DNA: TGTGCCAGCAGTCAAGAGAGGACAGGGGCAGAGAATGAAAAACTGTTTTTT

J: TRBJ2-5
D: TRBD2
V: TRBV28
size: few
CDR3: CASSLRLAGGGQETQYF
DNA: TGTGCCAGCAGTCTGAGGCTAGCGGGAGGAGGCCAAGAGACCCAGTACTTC

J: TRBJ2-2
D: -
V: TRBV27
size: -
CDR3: CASRALGVPTGELFF
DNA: TGTGCCAGCCGCGCTCTCGGGGTTCCCACCGGGGAGCTGTTTTTT

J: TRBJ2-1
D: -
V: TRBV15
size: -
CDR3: CATSITAYNEQFF
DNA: TGTGCCACCAGCATAACTGCCTACAATGAGCAGTTCTTC

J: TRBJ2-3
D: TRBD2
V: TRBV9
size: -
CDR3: CASSAGTSGGAADTQYF
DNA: TGTGCCAGCAGCGCTGGGACTAGCGGGGGGGCCGCAGATACGCAGTATTTT

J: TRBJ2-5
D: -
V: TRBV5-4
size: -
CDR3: CASSPDTVGQETQYF
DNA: TGTGCCAGCAGCCCGGACACGGTCGGGCAAGAGACCCAGTACTTC

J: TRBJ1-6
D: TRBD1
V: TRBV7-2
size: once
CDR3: CASSRRTGPNSPLHF
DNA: TGTGCCAGCAGCCGCCGGACAGGCCCGAATTCACCCCTCCACTTT

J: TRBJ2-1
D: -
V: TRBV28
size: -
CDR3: CASSMGLRSGPAGNEQFF
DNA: TGTGCCAGCAGTATGGGACTTAGAAGCGGTCCGGCGGGGAATGAGCAGTTCTTC

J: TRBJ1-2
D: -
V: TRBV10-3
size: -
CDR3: CAISESSRNYGYTF
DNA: TGTGCCATCAGTGAGTCGAGCAGGAACTATGGCTACACCTTC

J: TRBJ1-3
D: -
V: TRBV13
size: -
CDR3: CASSGQSYSGNTIYF
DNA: TGTGCCAGCAGTGGACAATCTTACTCTGGAAACACCATATATTTT

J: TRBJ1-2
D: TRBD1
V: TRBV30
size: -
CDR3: CAWSPGTAYGYTF
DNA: TGTGCCTGGAGCCCCGGGACAGCCTATGGCTACACCTTC

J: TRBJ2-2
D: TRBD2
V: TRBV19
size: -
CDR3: CASSTGTRLSGELFF
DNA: TGTGCCAGTAGTACCGGGACTAGACTATCCGGGGAGCTGTTTTTT

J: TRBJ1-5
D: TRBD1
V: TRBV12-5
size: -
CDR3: CASGWGQNSNQPQHF
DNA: TGTGCTAGTGGTTGGGGACAGAATAGCAATCAGCCCCAGCATTTT